These 12 T cell receptor beta chains came from one sample sequenced in a study of T cell repertoires in cytomegalovirus infection. One entry per CDR3 protein, called by TCRdb with MiXCR from the reads. The sample lists about 230,000 distinct CDR3 sequences, roughly 23% occurring once. The sequencing input was CD8+ T cells from PBMCs. The source of these receptors is a human donor in good health (CMV status not recorded). Some clones in this sample may be carry-over from other donors' samples.

This clonotype has more than one count but fewer than ten. The V gene is TRBV27, the J gene TRBJ2-7; TRBD2 agrees at 11 bases. Trimming removed 5 bases from V and 4 bases from J; junction bases left unmatched: 7. The CDR3 has 15 residues. CDR1 is MNHEY and CDR2 is SMNVEV in the germline V gene (reference sequence). The CDR3 sequence is CASSPVAGGEYEQYF. CDR3 bases: TGTGCCAGCAGTCCGGTAGCGGGGGGGGAATACGAGCAGTACTTC.

At least ten counts were recorded for this clonotype. The V and J genes are TRBV7-6 and TRBJ2-1; D may be TRBD1 or TRBD2 (5 bases each). The CDR3 extends over 16 amino acids. Trimming took 5 bases from V and 2 from J, leaving 16 bases between them. CDR1 and CDR2 (germline): SGHVS, FNYEAQ. CDR3 DNA sequence: TGTGCCAGCAGCGCCCAGCGTCCGGGACCCTACAATGAGCAGTTCTTC. It translates to CASSAQRPGPYNEQFF.

The V call is TRBV28, the J call TRBJ1-6; no clear D. Between the trimmed V and J ends, which lost 5 bases and 1 base, there was a span of 6 bases. The germline CDR1 and CDR2 sequences are MDHEN and SYDVKM. The CDR3 is 14 residues long. The CDR3 is CASSRRSYNSPLHF. The CDR3 coding sequence is TGTGCCAGCAGTCGCAGGTCCTATAATTCACCCCTCCACTTT.

The chain couples TRBV2 to TRBJ2-7; D ambiguous. Trimming stripped 3 bases from V and 0 bases from J, with 12 bases between. The CDR3 runs to 15 residues. CDR1 SNHLY and CDR2 FYNNEI come from the germline V gene. Here the CDR3 reads CASSEGSSLSYEQYF. CDR3 sequence (DNA): TGTGCCAGCAGTGAGGGGTCCAGCCTCTCCTACGAGCAGTACTTC.

This clonotype has more than one count but fewer than ten. The chain links TRBV7-9 to TRBJ2-3, with D possibly matching TRBD2 (5 bases). The CDR3 loop spans 14 amino acids. V gave up 7 bases and J gave up 2 bases, with 13 bases separating them. Germline V gene data show CDR1 as SEHNR and CDR2 as FQNEAQ (reference sequence). CDR3 residues: CASNGVTHTDTQYF. CDR3 DNA: TGTGCCAGCAACGGGGTTACCCACACAGATACGCAGTATTTT.

The rearrangement uses TRBV14 and TRBJ2-1, with D perhaps given as TRBD1 or TRBD2 (5 bases each). CDR1 SGHDN and CDR2 FVKESK come from the germline V gene. V lost 8 bases and J 2 bases, leaving 10 bases between the germline ends. The CDR3 sequence is 13 residues long. The CDR3 bases are TGTGCCAGCGGGTGGGGGACCTACAATGAGCAGTTCTTC. It specifies CASGWGTYNEQFF.

The table lists this clonotype with many counts. The rearrangement joins TRBV7-8 to TRBJ2-1; D is unresolved. The CDR3 length is 11 residues. CDR1 and CDR2 from the germline V gene are SGHVS and FQNEAQ. Deletions cut 2 bases from V and 7 bases from J, with 3 bases between. CDR3: CASSLPNEQFF. The CDR3 nucleotides read TGTGCCAGCAGCTTACCAAATGAGCAGTTCTTC.

The rearrangement joins TRBV5-1 to TRBJ2-1; 8 nucleotides line up with TRBD2. The V gene end was trimmed by 1 base and the J gene end by 9 bases; junction bases not matched to a gene: 15. The CDR3 totals 17 residues. Per the germline V gene, CDR1 is SGHRS and CDR2 is YFSETQ. The CDR3 sequence is CASSLNSGTMGGSEQFF. The CDR3 nucleotides are TGCGCCAGCAGCTTGAATAGCGGGACTATGGGGGGTAGTGAGCAGTTCTTC.

At least ten counts were recorded for this clonotype. J is TRBJ2-2 and V is TRBV7-8, with D possibly TRBD2 on 6 matching bases. V lost 0 bases and J lost 1, with 6 bases in between. CDR1 and CDR2 from the germline V gene are SGHVS and FQNEAQ. The CDR3 is made up of 15 amino acids. CDR3 DNA sequence: TGTGCCAGCAGCTTAGCGGGGGGGAACACCGGGGAGCTGTTTTTT. It translates to CASSLAGGNTGELFF.

The chain joins TRBV4-3 to TRBJ2-3, with 10 positions matching TRBD1. J was trimmed by 3 bases and V by 4 bases; bases with no gene match: 4. The CDR3 extends over 15 amino acids. Germline V CDR1 and CDR2: LGHNA, YSLEER. In DNA, the CDR3 is TGCGCCAGCAGCCTTCGGGACAGGGGAACAGATACGCAGTATTTT. It codes for CASSLRDRGTDTQYF.

This clonotype was counted between two and nine times. The genes are TRBV7-6 and TRBJ2-7; TRBD2 might be the D (5 bases). Trimming took off 0 bases at V and 2 bases at J, with 5 bases between the two ends. This CDR3 spans 13 amino acids. The germline V gene encodes CDR1 SGHVS and CDR2 FNYEAQ. Written as DNA, the CDR3 is TGTGCCAGCAGCTTAGCACTAGCCTACGAGCAGTACTTC. Translated: CASSLALAYEQYF. The variable domain in full, with the rest retrieved from reference TRBV7-6 and TRBJ2-7, is GAGVSQSPRYKVTKRGQDVALRCDPISGHVSLYWYRQALGQGPEFLTYFNYEAQQDKSGLPNDRFSAERPEGSISTLTIQRTEQRDSAMYRCASSLALAYEQYFGPGTRLTVT.

The rearrangement uses TRBV12-3 or TRBV12-4 and TRBJ2-1, with 9 nucleotides matching TRBD2. With 6 bases clipped from V and 4 bases from J, the junction kept 7 bases outside the gene matches. CDR3 length equals 15 residues. CDR3 nucleotides: TGTGCCAGCAGCCCCCAAGCGGGGGGTTACAATGAGCAGTTCTTC. This sequence encodes CASSPQAGGYNEQFF.